This T cell receptor beta chain is from a study of cytomegalovirus exposure and HLA in healthy donors. CDR1 is SGHAT, CDR2 FQNNGV, per germline. The CDR3 consists of 13 residues. Trimming stripped 3 bases from V and 6 bases from J, with 9 bases between. The PCR employed 60 Vbeta primers together with 13 Jbeta primers. Sequencing used immunoSEQ multiplex PCR; TCRdb keeps in-frame clones, though not all of them. The sample has 180,000 or so clones, roughly 79% seen once; the top ten hold around 15%. The study's findings and limits: Sequencing probably produced one cluster of sequence variants that were highly shared.

This clone was recorded once. The antigen remains unidentified. The sequencing input was PBMCs. The receptor comes from a man aged 50-60 years in good health and CMV-seropositive. The rearrangement uses TRBV11-2 and TRBJ2-1, with TRBD2 as a possible D gene (6 bases). For the CDR3, the DNA is TGTGCCAGCAGCTTTGCGGGGTTCAATGAGCAGTTCTTC. Amino acids: CASSFAGFNEQFF.